This T cell receptor (beta chain) derives from a study of memory B cells and T cells in multiple sclerosis. Stimulus-free culture yielded autoproliferating CFSE-dim and non-proliferating CFSE-high T cells, each sequenced separately. Cultures began with about 4.6x10^7 CFSE-labeled PBMCs, unstimulated for under 8 days, with replicate wells pooled. The PBMCs received about 0.45 uM CFSE and serum-free culture with no added stimuli. Findings and caveats of the study: Clone-set sizes differed between compartments, so shared clonotype counts needed normalization.

Clones were read by immunoSEQ multiplex PCR, and TCRdb kept only the in-frame ones, dropping some. The sample has 46,000 or so clones, around 79% seen once; the top ten hold roughly 1%. Per the germline V gene, CDR1 is SGHRS and CDR2 is YFSETQ. Trimming stripped 3 bases from V and 1 base from J, with 12 bases between. The CDR3 has 15 amino acids. As to this clone: Its specificity is unknown.

Sequenced: PBMCs from blood kept in culture. The chain joins TRBV5-1 to TRBJ2-3; no firm D call. The sequence was collected from a human donor with multiple sclerosis. This chain's CDR3 is CASSWGPSGTDTQYF. CDR3 nucleotide sequence: TGCGCCAGCAGCTGGGGTCCGTCAGGCACAGATACGCAGTATTTT. Looking up the rest from reference TRBV5-1 and TRBJ2-3 gives the full variable domain: KAGVTQTPRYLIKTRGQQVTLSCSPISGHRSVSWYQQTPGQGLQFLFEYFSETQRNKGNFPGRFSGRQFSNSRSEMNVSTLELGDSALYLCASSWGPSGTDTQYFGPGTRLTVL.